The rows below give T cell receptor beta chains drawn from one sample of a study of glioma-infiltrating T cells after dendritic cell vaccination. Sequencing was performed with immunoSEQ multiplex PCR; in TCRdb, only in-frame clones are kept and a portion is missing. Of some 99,000 clones in the sample, around 80% were seen once. Sequenced material: blood, taken after dendritic cell vaccination. These receptors were taken from a human donor with glioblastoma. Each CDR3 is given with its conserved first and last residue. The D gene is left open where the match is weak. The size entry is marked missing in some rows and otherwise reads once, few, many or a size class.

CDR3nt	CDR3aa	d_gene	abundance	v_gene	j_gene
TGTGCCAGCAGTTACCAACCCGGGGTTGGACCCCTCCACTTT	CASSYQPGVGPLHF	-	-	TRBV6-5	TRBJ1-6
TGTGCCAGCTCACCACCGAGGGTTCCCTACAATGAGCAGTTCTTC	CASSPPRVPYNEQFF	-	-	TRBV18	TRBJ2-1
TGTGCCAGCAGTTTTTTACAGAACCCTCTTGGCTACACCTTC	CASSFLQNPLGYTF	-	-	TRBV28	TRBJ1-2
TGTGCCAGCACGGCGGGAGGTCTCGAGCAGTACTTC	CASTAGGLEQYF	TRBD2	many	TRBV6-1	TRBJ2-7
TGTGCCACCAGCAGAGATCTCGCGGGGGCGCACAATGAGCAGTTCTTC	CATSRDLAGAHNEQFF	-	-	TRBV15	TRBJ2-1
TGTGCTAGCAGCTTAGGAGCGGGGCACACAGATACGCAGTATTTT	CASSLGAGHTDTQYF	TRBD2	-	TRBV7-7	TRBJ2-3
TGTGCCAGCACTGAACAGGGGCTCTCCTACAATGAGCAGTTCTTC	CASTEQGLSYNEQFF	TRBD1	-	TRBV6-1	TRBJ2-1
TGTGCCAGCAGTTTTATAGCGGGAGCCTACGAGCAGTACTTC	CASSFIAGAYEQYF	TRBD2	-	TRBV27	TRBJ2-7
TGTGCCAGTGGAGGCGGGGGGGCCGTAGATACGCAGTATTTT	CASGGGGAVDTQYF	TRBD2	-	TRBV2	TRBJ2-3
TGCGCCAGCGCAGGGGCGAGCCTGAATACGCAGTATTTT	CASAGASLNTQYF	-	-	TRBV5-1	TRBJ2-3
TGCGCCAGCAGCCCGGGACACCGTGGGAGCTACGAGCAGTACTTC	CASSPGHRGSYEQYF	-	once	TRBV5-1	TRBJ2-7
TGTGCCTCTAAGCGGGGCGGTTGGGGTGAGCAGTTCTTC	CASKRGGWGEQFF	TRBD2	-	TRBV30	TRBJ2-1
TGTGCCATCAGTGAGACAACAGGGTGGGAGAACACTGAAGCTTTCTTT	CAISETTGWENTEAFF	-	once	TRBV10-3	TRBJ1-1
TGTGCCAGCAGTCGACAGGGTAATAACTATGGCTACACCTTC	CASSRQGNNYGYTF	TRBD1	-	TRBV6-5	TRBJ1-2
TGCGCCAGCAGCCCCACAGTTAACTACGAGCAGTACTTC	CASSPTVNYEQYF	-	-	TRBV5-1	TRBJ2-7
TGCAGCGCCGGAGGAGGGTTCAATCAGCCCCAGCATTTT	CSAGGGFNQPQHF	-	-	TRBV29-1	TRBJ1-5
TGTGCCAGCAGCAGTGCGAGGGCCTGGGATACGCAGTATTTT	CASSSARAWDTQYF	-	-	TRBV5-8	TRBJ2-3
TGCGCCAGCCGACAAACTAACTATGGCTACACCTTC	CASRQTNYGYTF	-	-	TRBV5-1	TRBJ1-2
TGTGCCTGGGCACGAGGGACTACCGAGACCCAGTACTTC	CAWARGTTETQYF	TRBD2	-	TRBV30	TRBJ2-5
TGTGCCAGCAGCGTAGGAGGCGGGGGGACCACTATCGAGGAACAGTACTTC	CASSVGGGGTTIEEQYF	TRBD2	-	TRBV9	TRBJ2-7
TGCGCCAGCAGCTTCTCCACGGGGGGCGGGTACAATGAGCAGTTCTTC	CASSFSTGGGYNEQFF	-	-	TRBV5-1	TRBJ2-1
TGTGCCAGCAGCTTAGCGGTTTCAGGGTTTGGGAAACTGTTTTTT	CASSLAVSGFGKLFF	-	-	TRBV7-2	TRBJ1-4
TGTGCCAGTAGTATCGGGGGGGCAACCGGGGAGCTGTTTTTT	CASSIGGATGELFF	TRBD2	-	TRBV19	TRBJ2-2
TGTGCCTGGAGTGTACAAGAGGGAGCTTTCTTT	CAWSVQEGAFF	-	-	TRBV30	TRBJ1-1
TGTGCCAGCAGTGAGACGGCGGACAGGGGTGACGAGCAGTACTTC	CASSETADRGDEQYF	TRBD1	-	TRBV2	TRBJ2-7
TGTGCCAGCAGTTACGATGAGGGAACAGATACGCAGTATTTT	CASSYDEGTDTQYF	-	-	TRBV6-5	TRBJ2-3
TGTGCCAGCAGCCCCAAAGGGACAGGGGCGATGAACACTGAAGCTTTCTTT	CASSPKGTGAMNTEAFF	TRBD1	-	TRBV9	TRBJ1-1
TGTGCCAGCAGTTTACAGGGGGTAGAGACTGAAGCTTTCTTT	CASSLQGVETEAFF	TRBD1	-	TRBV6-1	TRBJ1-1
TGTGCCAGCAGCGTAGGCGGGGCGTCGGGAGGGAGCACAGATACGCAGTATTTT	CASSVGGASGGSTDTQYF	TRBD2	-	TRBV9	TRBJ2-3
TGCGCCAGCTCGATGGGAGGGCTTGAGACCCAGTACTTC	CASSMGGLETQYF	TRBD2	-	TRBV23-1	TRBJ2-5
TGTGCCTGGGGCAGGGCCTATAATTCACCCCTCCACTTT	CAWGRAYNSPLHF	-	-	TRBV30	TRBJ1-6
TGCGCCAGCAGCTTGATGGGAGGAGGGATTAGTGCAGAGACCCAGTACTTC	CASSLMGGGISAETQYF	-	-	TRBV5-1	TRBJ2-5